These T cell receptor beta chains were read from a single sample in a study of vaccination and CD4 T cells after COVID-19. Using its own MiXCR run on the PCR reads, TCRdb lists one record per CDR3 protein. The profile covers fewer than 20,000 distinct CDR3 sequences, with approximately 67% appearing a single time and 1% taken by the ten largest. The sequencing here drew on CD4+ T cells from blood, taken before SARS-CoV-2 vaccination. The receptors were gathered from a human donor who had recovered from COVID-19. CDR3s include the opening cysteine and the closing phenylalanine or tryptophan. Each record gives: J gene, V gene, CDR3 length, clone size, D gene, CDR3 DNA, CDR3 protein. D genes are given only for firm matches. Clone sizes are given selectively: once, few, many, or a class where the clone is expanded.

TRBJ2-7 TRBV19 16 . . TGTGCCAGTAGTATAGCGGCAGGCCGAATTACCTACGAGCAGTACTTC CASSIAAGRITYEQYF
TRBJ2-7 TRBV27 16 . . TGTGCCAGCAGTTTATCTCCAAGGACAGGGAGGGACGAGCAGTACTTC CASSLSPRTGRDEQYF
TRBJ2-3 TRBV20-1 16 . TRBD2 TGCAGTGCTAGAGATCCCAGCGGGAGAGTCACAGATACGCAGTATTTT CSARDPSGRVTDTQYF
TRBJ2-5 TRBV24-1 15 few . TGTGCCACCAGTGCCGGGACGGGTTATCAAGAGACCCAGTACTTC CATSAGTGYQETQYF
TRBJ1-1 TRBV4-2 13 once . TGTGCCAGCAGCCAACGCAGGGACACTGAAGCTTTCTTT CASSQRRDTEAFF
TRBJ1-2 TRBV20-1 12 . . TGCAGTGCTAGCAGCCCGCGGGATGGCTACACCTTC CSASSPRDGYTF
TRBJ1-1 TRBV4-1 18 . . TGCGCCAGCAGCTCAGGTTCCCGCCGGCCAGGGACACTGTATGAAGCTTTCTTT CASSSGSRRPGTLYEAFF
TRBJ1-2 TRBV2 13 . . TGTGCCAGCAGTGAGGCTACTAACTATGGCTACACCTTC CASSEATNYGYTF
TRBJ2-3 TRBV28 17 . TRBD2 TGTGCCAGCAGTTCGGTGACTAGCGGGAGTGGATCAGATACGCAGTATTTT CASSSVTSGSGSDTQYF
TRBJ2-7 TRBV6-1 16 . TRBD1 TGTGCCAGCAGGATTGGGCCCTTGGGACAGTACTACGAGCAGTACTTC CASRIGPLGQYYEQYF
TRBJ2-2 TRBV20-1 12 . . TGCAGTGCTAGGCTAAACACCGGGGAGCTGTTTTTT CSARLNTGELFF
TRBJ2-5 TRBV20-1 14 few TRBD2 TGCAGTGCTAGCCTCGGGACTAGCTTAGAGACCCAGTACTTC CSASLGTSLETQYF
TRBJ2-5 TRBV7-6 18 . . TGTGCCAGCAGCGCAATGCCCGCCTGGTTCACCATCCAAGAGACCCAGTACTTC CASSAMPAWFTIQETQYF
TRBJ2-7 TRBV28 15 . . TGTGCCAGCAGTTTATGGGGGGAACGAGACTACGAGCAGTACTTC CASSLWGERDYEQYF
TRBJ1-1 TRBV18 12 . . TGTGCCAGCTCACCAGGGAACACTGAAGCTTTCTTT CASSPGNTEAFF
TRBJ2-5 TRBV20-1 13 . TRBD2 TGCAGTAAACTTCTAGCGGGAGTGGAGACCCAGTACTTC CSKLLAGVETQYF
TRBJ1-1 TRBV7-9 14 few . TGTGCCAGCGCCCCGTCGACTTGGAACACTGAAGCTTTCTTT CASAPSTWNTEAFF
TRBJ1-5 TRBV20-1 16 . . TGCAGTGCTAGAGATCAGCTAGGGGGACTTAATCAGCCCCAGCATTTT CSARDQLGGLNQPQHF
TRBJ2-3 TRBV5-1 15 once . TGCGCCAGCAGCTTGGGACTAGATACGGCAGATACGCAGTATTTT CASSLGLDTADTQYF
TRBJ1-5 TRBV20-1 14 . . TGCAGTGCTACTACAGGTTATAGCAATCAGCCCCAGCATTTT CSATTGYSNQPQHF
TRBJ2-7 TRBV12-3/TRBV12-4 15 few TRBD2 TGTGCCAGCAGCCACTGGACTAGCGGAACCTACGAGCAGTACTTC CASSHWTSGTYEQYF
TRBJ1-1 TRBV7-9 16 . TRBD1 TGTGCCAGCAGCTTAGGGGGACAGGGGGCGCGTACTGAAGCTTTCTTT CASSLGGQGARTEAFF
TRBJ2-1 TRBV7-8 16 . TRBD2 TGTGCCAGCAGCTTAGTTGGGCTAGCGGAGTACAATGAGCAGTTCTTC CASSLVGLAEYNEQFF
TRBJ2-5 TRBV11-3 14 . . TGTGCCAGCAGCTTAGTTGGGGAGCAAGAGACCCAGTACTTC CASSLVGEQETQYF
TRBJ1-6 TRBV6-1 13 few . TGTGCCAGCAGTGAGGTTTACAATTCACCCCTCCACTTT CASSEVYNSPLHF
TRBJ1-3 TRBV10-3 11 . . TGTGCCATCAGTGAAGTCGGATCCATATATTTT CAISEVGSIYF
TRBJ2-7 TRBV5-1 15 . TRBD2 TGCGCCAGCAGCTCCCCAGCGGGAGTCGTCCACGAGCAGTACTTC CASSSPAGVVHEQYF
TRBJ1-2 TRBV29-1 11 . . TGCAGCTCTACAGGCAACTATGGCTACACCTTC CSSTGNYGYTF
TRBJ2-1 TRBV11-2 16 few . TGTGCCAGCAGCGGAGACCGACTGGGAATCTACAATGAGCAGTTCTTC CASSGDRLGIYNEQFF
TRBJ2-5 TRBV7-2 16 . TRBD2 TGTGCCAGCAGCTTAGTAGCGGGAGGGTCCGGAGAGACCCAGTACTTC CASSLVAGGSGETQYF
TRBJ2-2 TRBV20-1 14 . TRBD2 TGCAGTGGATTGCGGACTAGCGGGAACCGGGAGCTGTTTTTT CSGLRTSGNRELFF
TRBJ1-6 TRBV4-2 17 . TRBD1 TGTGCCAGCAGCCAAGGCTCAGGGGGCACAAGGGGTTCACCCCTCCACTTT CASSQGSGGTRGSPLHF
TRBJ1-3 TRBV7-9 15 few TRBD1 TGTGCCAGCAGCTTAGGGACAGGGGAAGGAAACACCATATATTTT CASSLGTGEGNTIYF